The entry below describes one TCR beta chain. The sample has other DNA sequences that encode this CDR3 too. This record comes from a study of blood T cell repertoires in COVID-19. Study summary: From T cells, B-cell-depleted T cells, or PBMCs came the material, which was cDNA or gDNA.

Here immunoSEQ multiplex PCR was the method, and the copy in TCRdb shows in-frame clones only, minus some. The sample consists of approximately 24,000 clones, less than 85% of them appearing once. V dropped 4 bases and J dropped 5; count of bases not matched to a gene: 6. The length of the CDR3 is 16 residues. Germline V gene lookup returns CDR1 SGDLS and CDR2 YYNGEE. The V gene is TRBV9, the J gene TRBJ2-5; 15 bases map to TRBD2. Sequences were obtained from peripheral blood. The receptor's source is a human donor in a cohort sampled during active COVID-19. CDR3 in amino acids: CASSFTGTSGGETQYF. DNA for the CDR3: TGTGCCAGCAGCTTCACGGGGACTAGCGGGGGGGAGACCCAGTACTTC.